This passage covers 10 T cell receptor beta chains from one sample sequenced in a study of blood T cell repertoires in COVID-19. Data came from immunoSEQ multiplex PCR; TCRdb stores just in-frame clones and leaves some out. The sample lists hundreds of thousands of clones, around 88% occurring once. Sample: peripheral blood. These receptor sequences come from a woman aged 30 to 39 who had recovered from COVID-19.

This chain links TRBV7-9 with TRBJ2-2; TRBD1 agrees at 8 bases. The CDR3 is 16 residues long. Losses at the gene ends were 5 bases for V and 5 bases for J; bases not matched to a gene: 10. In germline, CDR1 is SEHNR, CDR2 FQNEAQ (reference sequence). CDR3 residues: CASSPTDRGWTGELFF. As DNA, the CDR3 is TGTGCCAGCAGCCCCACCGACAGGGGTTGGACCGGGGAGCTGTTTTTT.

This chain links TRBV28 with TRBJ2-3, with 10 bases matching TRBD1. The germline V gene encodes CDR1 MDHEN and CDR2 SYDVKM. The length of the CDR3 is 17 residues. V shed 7 bases, J shed 1 base, and the junction held 11 bases outside the gene matches. CDR3 sequence reads: CASTNLDRGRGTDTQYF. The CDR3 DNA reads as TGTGCCAGCACCAACCTCGACAGGGGGCGAGGCACAGATACGCAGTATTTT.

This clone was counted only a few times. The CDR3 reads CASSGTGGTGELFF. The DNA for the CDR3 is TGTGCCAGCAGCGGGACAGGGGGCACCGGGGAGCTGTTTTTT. The rearrangement uses TRBV6-4 and TRBJ2-2, with 11 nucleotides matching TRBD1. V shed 6 bases, J shed 4 bases, and the junction held 1 base outside the gene matches. Germline CDR1 is MRHNA and CDR2 is SNTAGT. CDR3 length: 14 amino acids.

The chain combines TRBV2 with TRBJ2-5; TRBD2 is a possible D gene (5 bases). The V end lost 7 bases, the J end lost 1 base, and 10 bases lay between the germline ends. CDR1 and CDR2 from the germline V gene are SNHLY and FYNNEI. The CDR3 has 13 residues. CDR3 amino acids: CASTTGIQETQYF. The CDR3 DNA reads TGTGCCAGCACCACCGGGATCCAAGAGACCCAGTACTTC. Full variable domain (remainder filled in from reference TRBV2 and TRBJ2-5): EPEVTQTPSHQVTQMGQEVILRCVPISNHLYFYWYRQILGQKVEFLVSFYNNEISEKSEIFDDQFSVERPDGSNFTLKIRSTKLEDSAMYFCASTTGIQETQYFGPGTRLLVL.

The chain uses TRBV5-1 and TRBJ2-5, with 8 positions matching TRBD1. This CDR3 is built from 15 residues. Germline V gene lookup returns CDR1 SGHRS and CDR2 YFSETQ. With 0 bases clipped from V and 5 bases from J, the junction kept 6 bases outside the gene matches. For the CDR3, the DNA is TGCGCCAGCAGCTTGGGGGCAGGGGGCGCGGAGACCCAGTACTTC. It translates to CASSLGAGGAETQYF.

The V and J genes are TRBV5-4 and TRBJ2-5; TRBD1 might be the D (6 bases). The CDR3 extends over 13 amino acids. Germline CDR1 and CDR2: SGHNT and YYREEE (reference sequence). The V end lost 7 bases, the J end lost 0 bases, and 10 bases lay between the germline ends. The CDR3 loop reads CASQGHNQETQYF. CDR3 DNA sequence: TGTGCCAGCCAGGGACACAACCAAGAGACCCAGTACTTC.

This rearrangement joins TRBV5-1 to TRBJ2-1; 9 bases map to TRBD2. This CDR3 spans 15 amino acids. Per the germline V gene, CDR1 is SGHRS and CDR2 is YFSETQ. V lost 2 bases to trimming and J lost 1 base; unmatched junction nucleotides: 1. CDR3 sequence: CASSFLAGSYNEQFF. The CDR3 coding sequence is TGCGCCAGCAGCTTCCTAGCGGGGTCCTACAATGAGCAGTTCTTC.

The rearrangement uses TRBV5-1 and TRBJ2-2, with 7 bases lining up with TRBD1. The trim removed 5 bases at V and 1 base at J, leaving 2 bases unmatched. CDR3 size: 14 residues. Germline loops: CDR1 SGHRS, CDR2 YFSETQ. The CDR3 DNA reads as TGCGCCAGCAGTCGGGACAGGAACACCGGGGAGCTGTTTTTT. It specifies CASSRDRNTGELFF.

The chain combines TRBV29-1 with TRBJ2-7; 9 bases fit TRBD1. After removal of 1 base from V and 3 bases from J, the junction contained 7 bases not matched to a gene. Germline lookup yields CDR1 SQVTM and CDR2 ANQGSEA. The CDR3 consists of 15 residues. The CDR3 nucleotides read TGCAGCGTTGAAGTCATCGGGACAGGGAGCTACGAGCAGTACTTC. It is translated as CSVEVIGTGSYEQYF.

The V gene is TRBV27, the J gene TRBJ2-1, with D possibly matching TRBD1 (5 bases). Germline V gene data show CDR1 as MNHEY and CDR2 as SMNVEV (reference sequence). The ends were cut back, 2 bases at V and 4 bases at J, with 9 bases in the middle. The CDR3 runs to 14 residues. In nucleotides, the CDR3 is TGTGCCAGCAGTTTAGCCAGGGCATACAATGAGCAGTTCTTC. Translation gives CASSLARAYNEQFF.